This TCR beta chain was observed in a study of cytomegalovirus exposure and HLA in healthy donors. The study's findings and limits: Researchers reported that a few CMV-associated chains were confirmed in vitro as CMV antigen-specific. In a later analysis, CMV-associated beta chains were mostly HLA-associated, it appeared. About 87% or about 30% of the time was how often most TCR beta V segments were productive, according to an earlier analysis. Association of under 20,000 TCR beta sequences with HLA alleles was found at 0.05 false discovery rate in a later analysis.

As to this clone: No antigen is known for it.

Vbeta (60) and Jbeta (13) primers were used in the PCR. Generated by immunoSEQ multiplex PCR, the TCRdb table keeps only in-frame clones and is missing some. The sample has 150,000 or so clones; less than 85% are singletons. This CDR3 spans 12 amino acids. Unmatched junction bases numbered 3, after V lost 3 bases and J lost 9 bases. Germline V gives CDR1 SGHTS, CDR2 YDEGEE. The sequenced material came from PBMCs. This TCR was sampled from a man younger than 30 in good health and CMV-seropositive. V gene TRBV5-8 combines with J gene TRBJ2-3, with 8 nucleotides matching TRBD2. CDR3 nucleotide sequence: TGTGCCAGCAGCTCTGGACTAGCAACGCAGTATTTT. It translates to CASSSGLATQYF.